This TCR beta chain was identified during a study of CD8 T cells in Susac syndrome. Whole-study results and caveats: Clonal expansion was not seen in any Susac syndrome CD4+ T cell repertoire.

This clonotype was seen once. What it binds is unknown. Random hexamers primed reverse transcription of about 0.45 to 1 ug RNA. immunoSEQ multiplex PCR amplified TCR beta CDR3 across 54 Vbeta, 13 Jbeta. Each CDR3 protein gets one entry after TCRdb re-called the immunoSEQ multiplex PCR reads with MiXCR. Found here are about 240,000 distinct CDR3 sequences, 90% to 96% of them singletons; the top ten hold about 0.094%. Germline V gene lookup returns CDR1 SGHDN and CDR2 FVKESK. The CDR3 consists of 13 residues. The germline V and J ends were trimmed by 5 bases and 8 bases, with 15 bases remaining between them.

V usage is TRBV14 and J usage is TRBJ1-2; possibly TRBD1 for D (5 bases). The TCR sequence derives from a human donor with Susac syndrome. Specimen: CD4+ T cells from PBMCs. The CDR3 sequence: CASSRGMREGYTF. As DNA, the CDR3 is TGTGCCAGCAGCAGGGGAATGCGGGAAGGCTACACCTTC.